One sample yielded the 21 T cell receptor beta chains listed below, sequenced in a study of human T cells and chemical hapten exposure. TCRdb processed the 5' RACE reads anew with MiXCR; each CDR3 protein has one entry. Among about 140,000 distinct CDR3 sequences, roughly 4% were seen once, and the ten largest hold over 1.1%. Sequencing started from total RNA isolated from unfractionated whole blood. These receptors came from a female donor in good health.

This clonotype appeared many times. The chain recombines TRBV7-9 with TRBJ1-6; D ambiguous. The CDR3 is 17 residues long. From germline, CDR1 is SEHNR and CDR2 FQNEAQ (reference sequence). The germline V and J ends were trimmed by 1 base and 0 bases, with 10 bases remaining between them. CDR3 coding DNA: TGTGCCAGCAGCTTAGTTCTGGGAAGCTCCTATAATTCACCCCTCCACTTT. This translates into CASSLVLGSSYNSPLHF.

This clonotype has ten or more counts. The CDR3 region is CASLGQFQETQYF. The DNA of the CDR3 is TGTGCCAGCCTTGGGCAGTTCCAAGAGACCCAGTACTTC. V and J are TRBV2 and TRBJ2-5; D ambiguous. Trimming took off 8 bases at V and 1 base at J, with 11 bases between the two ends. The CDR3 spans 13 residues. Germline assignment: CDR1 SNHLY and CDR2 FYNNEI.

The J gene is TRBJ2-2, the V gene TRBV9, with a tentative D call TRBD2 (6 bases). V lost 4 bases to trimming and J lost 3 bases, with 13 bases between them. CDR3 length: 15 amino acids. Germline CDR1 SGDLS, CDR2 YYNGEE. The CDR3 coding sequence is TGTGCCAGCAGCTATTTACCGGGAGACACCGGGGAGCTGTTTTTT. It is translated as CASSYLPGDTGELFF.

This clonotype was observed many times. The J gene is TRBJ1-1, the V gene TRBV7-9, with TRBD1 matching 7 bases. Germline V gene sequence: CDR1 SEHNR, CDR2 FQNEAQ (reference sequence). J lost 1 base, V lost 5 bases, and 13 bases had no gene match. This CDR3 region has 17 residues. CDR3 loop: CASSPEGAEFPNTEAFF. The CDR3 region has the DNA TGTGCCAGCAGCCCGGAGGGGGCTGAATTTCCGAACACTGAAGCTTTCTTT.

There are many counts of this clonotype. The chain has TRBV7-2 and TRBJ2-2; tentative D call: TRBD2 (6 bases). The V gene lost 5 bases and the J gene lost 4 bases, with 14 bases spanning the gap. The CDR3 sequence is 15 residues long. Germline CDR1 reads SGHTA; CDR2 reads FQGNSA. The CDR3 DNA sequence: TGTGCCAGCAGCAGGCCCGTGGGGGGCACCGGGGAGCTGTTTTTT. Protein product: CASSRPVGGTGELFF.

The table lists this clonotype with many counts. V and J are TRBV6-2 or TRBV6-3 and TRBJ1-1, with unresolved D. V was cut by 4 bases and J by 5 bases, with 20 bases left in between. The CDR3 runs to 16 residues. Germline CDR1 reads MNHEY; CDR2 reads SVGEGT. CDR3 loop: CASSSRSLKDLTEAFF. DNA for the CDR3: TGTGCCAGCAGTTCCAGGTCCCTCAAGGACTTAACTGAAGCTTTCTTT.

This clonotype showed up many times. This CDR3 is CASSPRYQGHYNEQFF. CDR3 sequence (DNA): TGTGCCAGCAGCCCCAGGTATCAGGGGCATTACAATGAGCAGTTCTTC. The rearrangement links TRBV7-9 to TRBJ2-1, with D possibly TRBD1 on 6 matching bases. The CDR3 consists of 16 residues. Germline CDR1 is SEHNR and CDR2 is FQNEAQ (reference sequence). Trimming pared 5 bases from V and 4 bases from J, leaving 18 bases between.

This clonotype came up many times. The chain carries TRBV28 and TRBJ2-3; possible D gene TRBD1, 6 bases. This CDR3 has 15 residues. The V end lost 4 bases, the J end lost 0 bases, and 11 bases lay between the germline ends. In germline, CDR1 is MDHEN, CDR2 SYDVKM. The CDR3 sequence: CASSSTGHSTDTQYF. CDR3 coding DNA: TGTGCCAGCAGTTCCACGGGACACAGCACAGATACGCAGTATTTT. Together with reference TRBV28 and TRBJ2-3, the CDR3 gives the full variable domain: DVKVTQSSRYLVKRTGEKVFLECVQDMDHENMFWYRQDPGLGLRLIYFSYDVKMKEKGDIPEGYSVSREKKERFSLILESASTNQTSMYLCASSSTGHSTDTQYFGPGTRLTVL.

This clonotype was detected many times. The chain is built from TRBV11-2 and TRBJ2-4, with 12 bases matching TRBD2. The CDR3 has 20 residues. V lost 1 base to trimming and J lost 0 bases; unmatched junction nucleotides: 10. Germline V gene sequence: CDR1 SGHAT, CDR2 FQNNGV. In nucleotides, the CDR3 is TGTGCCAGCAGCTTAGTCCCGGGACTAGCGGGTGCCTTAGCCAAAAACATTCAGTACTTC. This codes for CASSLVPGLAGALAKNIQYF.

This clonotype was picked up many times. The rearrangement joins TRBV20-1 to TRBJ1-6; TRBD1 matches at 7 bases. Germline loops: CDR1 DFQATT, CDR2 SNEGSKA (reference sequence). V trimming: 5 bases; J trimming: 7 bases; junction bases outside the gene matches: 2. The CDR3 runs to 12 residues. In DNA, the CDR3 is TGCAGTGCTCGACAGGGAAATTCACCCCTCCACTTT. Translating it yields CSARQGNSPLHF.

The sample holds a few counts of this clonotype. V and J are TRBV6-1 and TRBJ1-1; D gene unclear. The CDR3 runs to 13 residues. Germline-derived CDR1 and CDR2 are MNHNS and SASEGT. V was pared by 6 bases and J by 1 base, with 9 bases between. CDR3 sequence (DNA): TGTGCCAGCAGAGTGGGGTGGAACACTGAAGCTTTCTTT. This encodes CASRVGWNTEAFF.

Many counts were recorded for this clonotype. The junction does not match germline at one end; this may be a read error. The J gene is TRBJ2-7, the V gene TRBV29-1; 9 bases agree with TRBD2. The length of the CDR3 is 15 residues. CDR1 is SQVTM and CDR2 is ANQGSEA in the germline V gene. The CDR3 loop is CSAELRRGGSYEQYF. CDR3 nucleotides: TGCAGCGCTGAATTAAGGCGGGGGGGGTCCTACGAGCAGTACTTC.

This clonotype was recorded at least ten times. V usage is TRBV5-1 and J usage is TRBJ2-1, with no clear D. Germline assignment: CDR1 SGHRS and CDR2 YFSETQ. The length of the CDR3 is 16 residues. Trimming removed 4 bases at V and 0 bases at J, with 14 bases between. CDR3 DNA: TGCGCCAGCAGCCCGGATGGGTCGTACTCCTACAATGAGCAGTTCTTC. Translation: CASSPDGSYSYNEQFF. The whole variable domain, filled in from reference TRBV5-1 and TRBJ2-1, reads KAGVTQTPRYLIKTRGQQVTLSCSPISGHRSVSWYQQTPGQGLQFLFEYFSETQRNKGNFPGRFSGRQFSNSRSEMNVSTLELGDSALYLCASSPDGSYSYNEQFFGPGTRLTVL.

Many counts were recorded for this clonotype. The chain is built from TRBV20-1 and TRBJ2-7; D remains ambiguous. From germline, CDR1 is DFQATT and CDR2 SNEGSKA (reference sequence). V dropped 6 bases and J dropped 4 bases, with 34 bases sitting between them. The CDR3 is made up of 19 amino acids. The CDR3: CSAQTVRRVPGPTLYEQYF. CDR3 in DNA: TGCAGTGCGCAAACCGTTCGAAGGGTTCCGGGCCCAACTCTATACGAGCAGTACTTC.

This clonotype has at least ten counts. The rearrangement links TRBV12-5 to TRBJ2-3; tentatively, D is TRBD1 (6 bases). The ends were cut back, 1 base at V and 2 bases at J, with 19 bases in the middle. The CDR3 loop spans 18 amino acids. Germline V CDR1 and CDR2: LGHNT, FRNRAP. CDR3 loop: CASGLGYHRVLITDTQYF. The CDR3, as DNA: TGTGCTAGTGGTTTGGGCTACCACAGGGTCCTAATCACAGATACGCAGTATTTT.

This clonotype has just a few counts. This chain connects TRBV20-1 to TRBJ1-5; TRBD1 matches at 7 bases. The germline V gene has CDR1 DFQATT and CDR2 SNEGSKA (reference sequence). There are 13 residues in the CDR3. V lost 6 bases to trimming and J lost 11 bases; unmatched junction nucleotides: 13. This CDR3 reads CSAGQVDWGAQHF. CDR3 nucleotide sequence: TGCAGTGCCGGACAGGTCGATTGGGGCGCCCAGCATTTT.

The chain couples TRBV5-1 to TRBJ1-1; D remains ambiguous. Germline lookup yields CDR1 SGHRS and CDR2 YFSETQ. This CDR3 contains 13 residues. V was shortened by 5 bases and J by 2 bases, with 10 bases between the two germline ends. The CDR3 loop is CASSYQENTEAFF. The CDR3, as DNA: TGCGCCAGCAGTTATCAGGAAAACACTGAAGCTTTCTTT.

This clonotype was detected many times. V gene TRBV30 combines with J gene TRBJ2-6; 10 nucleotides align to TRBD2. With 3 bases clipped from V and 0 bases from J, the junction kept 5 bases outside the gene matches. This CDR3 is built from 17 residues. Germline V CDR1 and CDR2: GTSNPN, SVGIG (reference sequence). CDR3 nucleotide sequence: TGTGCCTGGAGCCCAGCGGGGGGGGGCTCTGGGGCCAACGTCCTGACTTTC. Translating it yields CAWSPAGGGSGANVLTF.

The V call is TRBV20-1, the J call TRBJ1-2, with D maybe TRBD1 (6 bases). The CDR3 totals 15 residues. CDR1 and CDR2 (germline): DFQATT, SNEGSKA (reference sequence). The DNA for the CDR3 is TGCAGCGCCGGACAGTTAATTAAGGGAGGTTATGGCTACACCTTC. This encodes CSAGQLIKGGYGYTF.

This clonotype was seen ten or more times. V usage is TRBV6-2 or TRBV6-3 and J usage is TRBJ2-7; 10 nucleotides match TRBD2. This CDR3 comprises 13 residues. The germline V gene has CDR1 MNHEY and CDR2 SVGEGT. With 3 bases clipped from V and 7 bases from J, the junction kept 3 bases outside the gene matches. This CDR3 is CASSYSSGGEQYF. CDR3 nucleotide sequence: TGTGCCAGCAGTTATTCTAGCGGGGGAGAGCAGTACTTC.

This clonotype appeared many times. This chain connects TRBV7-6 to TRBJ1-4; D remains unclear. The length of the CDR3 is 15 residues. Germline V lookup: CDR1 SGHVS, CDR2 FNYEAQ. V was trimmed by 3 bases and J by 0 bases, leaving 8 bases between them. In nucleotides, the CDR3 is TGTGCCAGCAGCTTTCGGGGTACAACTAATGAAAAACTGTTTTTT. It is translated as CASSFRGTTNEKLFF.